This T cell receptor beta chain was recorded in a study of PD-1 blockade in mismatch repair-deficient tumors. Study information: Enrolled about 2012-2016, patients had progressing, pretreated mismatch repair-deficient cancers of approximately 13 types. General study results and limits: Tumor-resident clones, often absent from pretreatment blood, expanded after pembrolizumab and then contracted.

Profiling relied on immunoSEQ multiplex PCR, and the TCRdb table lists in-frame clones only, not all of them. Among more than 90,000 clones listed, roughly 80% were seen once. A note on this clone: Antigen: not known.

Mismatch repair deficiency was confirmed in all patients, by PCR or immunohistochemistry. The receptor was derived from an adult with mismatch repair-deficient cancer. This material consisted of peripheral blood, taken 60 weeks after starting pembrolizumab.

CDR3 loop: CASSPQRTGGGELFF. Written as DNA, the CDR3 is TGTGCCAGCAGCCCACAAAGGACAGGGGGCGGGGAGCTGTTTTTT. The rearrangement joins TRBV9 to TRBJ2-2; 10 bases match TRBD1. Germline V gene lookup returns CDR1 SGDLS and CDR2 YYNGEE. Trimming removed 4 bases from V and 7 bases from J; junction bases left unmatched: 7. This CDR3 spans 15 amino acids.